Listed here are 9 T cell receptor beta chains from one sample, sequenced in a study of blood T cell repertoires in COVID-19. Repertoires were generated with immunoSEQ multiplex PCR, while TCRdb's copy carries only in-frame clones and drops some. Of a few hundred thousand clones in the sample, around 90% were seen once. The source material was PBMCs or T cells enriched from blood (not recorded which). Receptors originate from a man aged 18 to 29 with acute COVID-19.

This CDR3 is CASSLPGSSYNEQFF. CDR3 sequence (DNA): TGTGCCAGCAGTTTACCCGGGAGCTCCTACAATGAGCAGTTCTTC. V and J are TRBV27 and TRBJ2-1; TRBD2 is a possible D gene (6 bases). Germline V gene data show CDR1 as MNHEY and CDR2 as SMNVEV (reference sequence). The CDR3 consists of 15 residues. Between the trimmed V and J ends, which lost 2 bases and 0 bases, there was a span of 8 bases.

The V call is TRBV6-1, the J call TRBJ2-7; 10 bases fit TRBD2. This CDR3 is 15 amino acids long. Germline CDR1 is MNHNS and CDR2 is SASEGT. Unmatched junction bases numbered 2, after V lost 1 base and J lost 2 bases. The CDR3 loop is CASSEEAGGTYEQYF. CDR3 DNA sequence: TGTGCCAGCAGTGAAGAAGCGGGAGGGACCTACGAGCAGTACTTC.

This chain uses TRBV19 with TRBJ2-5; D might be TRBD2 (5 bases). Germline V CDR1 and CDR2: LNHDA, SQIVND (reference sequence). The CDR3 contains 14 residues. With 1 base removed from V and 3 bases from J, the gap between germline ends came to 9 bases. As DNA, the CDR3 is TGTGCCAGTAGTATAGGATTCGGGGAAGAGACCCAGTACTTC. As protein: CASSIGFGEETQYF.

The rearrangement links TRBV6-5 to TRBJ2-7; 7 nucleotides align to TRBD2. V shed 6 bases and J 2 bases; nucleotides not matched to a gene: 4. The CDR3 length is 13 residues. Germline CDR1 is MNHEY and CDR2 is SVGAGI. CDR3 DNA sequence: TGTGCCAGCAGCCCGGGACTAACCTACGAGCAGTACTTC. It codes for CASSPGLTYEQYF.

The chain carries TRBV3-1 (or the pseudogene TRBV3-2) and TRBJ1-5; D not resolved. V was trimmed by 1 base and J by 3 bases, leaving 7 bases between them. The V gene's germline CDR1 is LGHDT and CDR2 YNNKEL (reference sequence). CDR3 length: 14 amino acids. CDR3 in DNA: TGTGCCAGCAGCCAAGGAGGGAACAATCAGCCCCAGCATTTT. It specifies CASSQGGNNQPQHF.

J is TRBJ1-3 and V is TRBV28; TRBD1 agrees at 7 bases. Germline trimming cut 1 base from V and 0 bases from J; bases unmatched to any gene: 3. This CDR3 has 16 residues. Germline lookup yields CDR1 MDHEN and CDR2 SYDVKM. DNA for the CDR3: TGTGCCAGCAGTTTATCAGGGGGACTCTCTGGAAACACCATATATTTT. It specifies CASSLSGGLSGNTIYF.

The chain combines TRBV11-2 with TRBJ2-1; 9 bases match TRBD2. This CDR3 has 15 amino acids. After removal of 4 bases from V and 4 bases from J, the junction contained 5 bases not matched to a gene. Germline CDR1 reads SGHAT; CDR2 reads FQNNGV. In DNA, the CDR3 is TGTGCCAGCAGCTCGCTAGCGGGGCGTTACAATGAGCAGTTCTTC. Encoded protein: CASSSLAGRYNEQFF.

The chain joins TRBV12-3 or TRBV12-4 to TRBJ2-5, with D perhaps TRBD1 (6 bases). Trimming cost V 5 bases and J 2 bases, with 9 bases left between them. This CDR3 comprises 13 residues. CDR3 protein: CASSIQGQETQYF. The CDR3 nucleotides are TGTGCCAGCAGTATCCAGGGGCAAGAGACCCAGTACTTC.

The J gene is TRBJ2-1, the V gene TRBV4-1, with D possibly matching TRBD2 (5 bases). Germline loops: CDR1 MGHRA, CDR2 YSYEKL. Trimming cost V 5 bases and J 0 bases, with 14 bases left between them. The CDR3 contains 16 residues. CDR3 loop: CASSKAGTFSYNEQFF. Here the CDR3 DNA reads TGCGCCAGCAGCAAGGCGGGTACGTTCTCCTACAATGAGCAGTTCTTC.